In its sample, the clone carrying this T cell receptor beta chain was seen many times. These data originate in a study of CD8+CD57+ T cells in acquired aplastic anemia. Study-wide context: Sorted CD4+ and CD8+ cell DNA averaged roughly 3.2 ug.

CDR1 and CDR2 (germline): MDHEN, SYDVKM. Trimming stripped 10 bases from V and 2 bases from J, with 9 bases between. The CDR3 totals 13 residues. TCR beta VDJ and CDR3 profiles were obtained from a genomic DNA template. TCRdb recomputed calls from the reads with MiXCR, one row per CDR3 protein. Of roughly 300,000 distinct CDR3 sequences in the sample, around 60% are singletons; the top ten hold 8%. This chain connects TRBV28 to TRBJ1-6; D is ambiguous. This sequence originates from a human donor with severe aplastic anemia or a healthy control (not recorded which). The sequenced sample was sorted CD4+, CD8+, or CD8+CD57+ T cells (not recorded which) from PBMCs. This CDR3 is CAIGGAYNSPLHF. The CDR3 DNA follows: TGTGCCATTGGTGGGGCCTATAATTCACCCCTCCACTTT.